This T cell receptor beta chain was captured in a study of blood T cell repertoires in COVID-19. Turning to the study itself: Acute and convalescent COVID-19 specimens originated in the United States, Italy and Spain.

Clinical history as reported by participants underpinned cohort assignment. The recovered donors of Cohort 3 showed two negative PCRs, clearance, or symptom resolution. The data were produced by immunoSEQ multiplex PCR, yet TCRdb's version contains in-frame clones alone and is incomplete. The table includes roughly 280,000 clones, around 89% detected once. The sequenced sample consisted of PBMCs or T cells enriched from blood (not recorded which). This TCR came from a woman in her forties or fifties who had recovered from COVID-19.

The CDR3 bases are TGTGCCAGCAGCAAAAAGGTAGAGCCGTTGAGGGAAAAACTGTTTTTT. Its translation is CASSKKVEPLREKLFF. The chain recombines TRBV21-1 with TRBJ1-4. TRBV21-1 is a pseudogene locus. The CDR3 is made up of 16 amino acids.